These T cell receptor beta chains were read from a single sample in a study of blood T cell repertoires in COVID-19. Libraries were prepared by immunoSEQ multiplex PCR; TCRdb keeps only in-frame clonotypes and omits some of them. The profile shows roughly 140,000 clones, around 91% of them singletons. Sequences were obtained from peripheral blood. The receptor set was obtained from a woman aged 40 to 50 with acute or convalescent COVID-19. The CDR3 runs from the conserved cysteine through the conserved F or W. Fields, in order: D gene, clone size, J gene, V gene, CDR3 protein, CDR3 DNA. A D gene is named only where the DNA matches it firmly. Rows give clone size only sometimes, using once, few, many, or a class for an expanded clone.

-,-,TRBJ1-5,TRBV3-1/TRBV3-2,CASSQDMSFGQPQHF,TGTGCCAGCAGCCAAGATATGAGTTTCGGGCAGCCCCAGCATTTT
TRBD2,few,TRBJ2-1,TRBV6-2/TRBV6-3,CASSPSTSGSYNEQFF,TGTGCCAGCAGCCCTAGCACTAGCGGGAGCTACAATGAGCAGTTCTTC
-,-,TRBJ2-2,TRBV9,CASSVGRGTGELFF,TGTGCCAGCAGCGTAGGCCGAGGCACCGGGGAGCTGTTTTTT
TRBD1,-,TRBJ2-2,TRBV11-3,CASSLDRVDGELFF,TGTGCCAGCAGCCTCGACAGGGTTGACGGGGAGCTGTTTTTT
-,-,TRBJ2-1,TRBV2,CASSVAGPYNEQFF,TGTGCCAGCAGTGTGGCAGGGCCCTACAATGAGCAGTTCTTC
TRBD1,-,TRBJ2-2,TRBV7-3,CASSQTGVNTGELFF,TGTGCCAGCAGCCAGACAGGGGTAAACACCGGGGAGCTGTTTTTT
-,-,TRBJ2-7,TRBV5-1,CASSLAGTYEQYF,TGCGCCAGCAGCTTGGCAGGAACCTACGAGCAGTACTTC
-,-,TRBJ2-3,TRBV9,CASNHGQTWSTDTQYF,TGTGCCAGCAACCACGGACAGACATGGAGTACAGATACGCAGTATTTT
-,-,TRBJ1-1,TRBV3-1/TRBV3-2,CASSRVHTRGGTEAFF,TGTGCCAGCAGCCGAGTCCATACCCGGGGGGGCACTGAAGCTTTCTTT
TRBD2,-,TRBJ2-7,TRBV6-5,CASSSLAGDLSYF,TGTGCCAGCAGTTCTCTAGCGGGAGATCTTTCGTACTTC
-,-,TRBJ1-2,TRBV6-1,CASSDTNYGYTF,TGTGCCAGCAGTGACACTAACTATGGCTACACCTTC
TRBD2,-,TRBJ2-7,TRBV5-6,CASSLTSGGTYEQYF,TGTGCCAGCAGCTTGACTAGCGGGGGAACCTACGAGCAGTACTTC
-,-,TRBJ2-3,TRBV11-3,CASSLGRDSADTQYF,TGTGCCAGCAGCTTAGGGCGGGATTCAGCAGATACGCAGTATTTT
TRBD1,-,TRBJ1-6,TRBV3-1/TRBV3-2,CASSQVTGQSSPLHF,TGTGCCAGCAGCCAAGTGACAGGGCAGAGCTCACCCCTCCACTTT
TRBD1,-,TRBJ2-2,TRBV19,CASSTISDRGNTGELFF,TGTGCCAGTAGTACTATTTCGGACAGGGGGAACACCGGGGAGCTGTTTTTT
-,-,TRBJ2-7,TRBV11-2,CASSLSPRGRLSYEQYF,TGTGCCAGCAGCTTATCACCCAGGGGCCGATTGAGTTACGAGCAGTACTTC
TRBD1,-,TRBJ2-7,TRBV3-1/TRBV3-2,CASTQNPGTASYEQYF,TGTGCCAGCACCCAAAATCCAGGGACAGCCTCCTACGAGCAGTACTTC
-,-,TRBJ2-1,TRBV11-2,CASSLGGSTGMVFF,TGTGCCAGCAGCTTAGGCGGCTCGACCGGGATGGTGTTCTTC
TRBD1,-,TRBJ1-6,TRBV5-4,CASSATGTGISPLHF,TGTGCCAGCAGCGCAACCGGGACAGGAATTTCACCCCTCCACTTT
TRBD2,-,TRBJ2-2,TRBV11-2,CASSLTGGRNTGELFF,TGTGCCAGCAGCTTGACGGGAGGGCGGAACACCGGGGAGCTGTTTTTT
TRBD1,few,TRBJ1-6,TRBV30,CAWSQQGINSPLHF,TGTGCCTGGAGTCAACAGGGGATTAATTCACCCCTCCACTTT
-,-,TRBJ1-5,TRBV27,CASSLIPEQPQHF,TGTGCCAGCAGTTTAATCCCGGAGCAGCCCCAGCATTTT
-,once,TRBJ1-1,TRBV4-2,CASSQGGGEVTEAFF,TGTGCCAGCAGCCAAGGGGGAGGGGAGGTAACTGAAGCTTTCTTT
TRBD1,-,TRBJ2-6,TRBV10-3,CAISLGQNSGANVLTF,TGTGCCATCAGTTTGGGACAGAACTCTGGGGCCAACGTCCTGACTTTC
TRBD2,-,TRBJ2-2,TRBV19,CASSSSGVNTGELFF,TGTGCCAGTAGCTCTAGCGGGGTAAACACCGGGGAGCTGTTTTTT
-,-,TRBJ1-3,TRBV18,CASSPPGRIGNTIYF,TGTGCCAGCTCACCACCGGGCAGGATTGGAAACACCATATATTTT
-,-,TRBJ1-1,TRBV24-1,CATSGQTNTEAFF,TGTGCCACCAGTGGACAGACGAACACTGAAGCTTTCTTT
TRBD2,-,TRBJ2-3,TRBV5-1,CASGLAGVRTDTQYF,TGCGCCAGCGGATTAGCGGGGGTGAGGACAGATACGCAGTATTTT
-,-,TRBJ2-1,TRBV30,CAWSVELNEQFF,TGTGCCTGGAGTGTCGAACTTAATGAGCAGTTCTTC
-,-,TRBJ2-3,TRBV9,CASSVRDTDTQYF,TGTGCCAGCAGCGTACGGGACACAGATACGCAGTATTTT
-,-,TRBJ2-4,TRBV28,CASSKREAKNIQYF,TGTGCCAGCAGCAAAAGAGAAGCCAAAAACATTCAGTACTTC
TRBD1,-,TRBJ1-2,TRBV19,CASSNDRGTNYGYTF,TGTGCCAGTAGTAATGACAGGGGAACTAACTATGGCTACACCTTC
TRBD1,once,TRBJ1-6,TRBV23-1,CASRNRGEGSPLHF,TGCGCCAGCAGGAACAGGGGGGAGGGTTCACCCCTCCACTTT
-,-,TRBJ1-5,TRBV21-1,CASSTPETGEWKPQHF,TGTGCCAGCAGCACCCCCGAGACAGGAGAGTGGAAGCCCCAGCATTTT
TRBD1,-,TRBJ1-4,TRBV9,CASSVQGASNEKLFF,TGTGCCAGCAGCGTACAGGGGGCTAGTAATGAAAAACTGTTTTTT
-,once,TRBJ1-2,TRBV11-1,CASSSLEYGYTF,TGTGCCAGCAGTTCGCTAGAGTACGGCTACACCTTC
TRBD1,-,TRBJ2-7,TRBV15,CATSRDATGGDVYEQYF,TGTGCCACCAGCAGAGATGCAACAGGGGGCGACGTGTACGAGCAGTACTTC
-,-,TRBJ2-5,TRBV5-6,CASSFLTSQETQYF,TGTGCCAGCAGCTTTCTAACGTCTCAAGAGACCCAGTACTTC
TRBD1,-,TRBJ1-6,TRBV30,CAWSVRGWGQGVSNSPLHF,TGTGCCTGGAGTGTAAGAGGCTGGGGACAGGGAGTCAGTAATTCACCCCTCCACTTT
TRBD2,-,TRBJ2-2,TRBV7-2,CASSFGLAGNGGELFF,TGTGCCAGCAGCTTCGGACTAGCGGGAAATGGCGGGGAGCTGTTTTTT
TRBD1,-,TRBJ2-2,TRBV27,CASSSNRDRLDTGELFF,TGTGCCAGCAGTAGCAATCGGGACAGACTGGACACCGGGGAGCTGTTTTTT
-,-,TRBJ2-3,TRBV7-2,CASSLGSGRLTSTDTQYF,TGTGCCAGCAGCTTAGGTAGCGGAAGACTTACTAGCACAGATACGCAGTATTTT
-,few,TRBJ1-1,TRBV11-2,CASSLDRGEAFF,TGTGCCAGCAGCTTAGACAGGGGCGAAGCTTTCTTT
TRBD1,-,TRBJ1-2,TRBV30,CASDRGRGRGWSSYTF,TGTGCCAGTGACAGGGGGCGCGGTCGAGGGTGGTCAAGCTACACCTTC
TRBD1,few,TRBJ2-2,TRBV5-1,CASSSDRTGPNTGELFF,TGCGCCAGCAGCTCGGACCGGACAGGCCCGAACACCGGGGAGCTGTTTTTT
TRBD2,-,TRBJ2-1,TRBV10-3,CAISVTSGTYNEQFF,TGTGCCATCAGTGTGACTAGCGGGACTTACAATGAGCAGTTCTTC
TRBD2,-,TRBJ2-5,TRBV11-2,CASSSGGARETQYF,TGTGCCAGCAGCTCGGGGGGGGCCAGGGAGACCCAGTACTTC
-,once,TRBJ1-3,TRBV12-5,CASGGGGSGNTIYF,TGTGCTAGTGGTGGGGGGGGCTCCGGAAACACCATATATTTT